This T cell receptor (beta chain) was found in a study of blood T cell repertoires in COVID-19. Study-wide context: Whether acute or convalescent, the COVID-19 samples came from the United States, Italy and Spain. The analysed material was cDNA or gDNA that came from T cells, B-cell-depleted T cells, or PBMCs.

Authors' data handling: Quantification of nucleated cells was approximated via reference gene primer amplification. Measured with immunoSEQ multiplex PCR; TCRdb has only the in-frame clones, and not every one. V and J calls and clone size are as listed in that table; D and trimming were resolved from the DNA. The profile shows over 120,000 clones, about 80% of them singletons. Germline V CDR1 and CDR2: SEHNR, FQNEAQ (reference sequence). This CDR3 contains 14 residues. The V end lost 1 base, the J end lost 3 bases, and 10 bases lay between the germline ends. The rearrangement joins TRBV7-9 to TRBJ2-7; no reliable D call. This TCR came from a man between 65 and 79 years old who had recovered from COVID-19. The sequenced sample was peripheral blood. CDR3 loop: CASSLDQRSYEQYF. The CDR3 region has the DNA TGTGCCAGCAGCTTAGACCAGCGAAGCTACGAGCAGTACTTC. Combining the CDR3 with reference TRBV7-9 and TRBJ2-7 gives the whole variable domain DTGVSQNPRHKITKRGQNVTFRCDPISEHNRLYWYRQTLGQGPEFLTYFQNEAQLEKSRLLSDRFSAERPKGSFSTLEIQRTEQGDSAMYLCASSLDQRSYEQYFGPGTRLTVT.